This TCR beta chain was retrieved from a study of T cells after posttransplantation cyclophosphamide. Regarding the study as a whole: Skin or GI-infiltrating T cells shared few TRB sequences with blood. Recipient CMV seropositivity and CMV reactivation strongly tracked TRB clonality. Donor CD8+ memory clones often dominated recipient blood repertoires at later times.

This table comes from immunoSEQ multiplex PCR, and its TCRdb copy is limited to in-frame clones, with some not included. The record shows 40,000 to 55,000 clones for this sample, with no singletons present. The CDR3 is 15 amino acids. The V end lost 5 bases, the J end lost 6 bases, and 21 bases lay between the germline ends. Germline CDR1 and CDR2: SGHRS and YFSETQ. This clone was seen many times. Its antigen remains unidentified. The material sequenced was PBMCs. This rearrangement joins TRBV5-1 to TRBJ2-7, with D tentatively TRBD2 (5 bases). This sequence originates from a middle-aged man in good health, CMV-negative, and a related stem cell transplant donor. The CDR3 reads CASRIQLDSSSEQYF. For the CDR3, the DNA is TGCGCCAGCAGGATACAACTAGATAGTAGCAGCGAGCAGTACTTC.